The clone carrying this TCR beta chain was found many times. No antigen is known for it. One entry per CDR3 protein results from TCRdb running MiXCR on the RT-PCR reads. The table has more than 600,000 distinct CDR3 sequences, roughly 18% seen once. The sample is drawn from a study of response to subunit inactivated influenza vaccine. Points from the study as a whole: Authors suggested seasonal influenza vaccinations each recruit few new T cells.

Trimming removed 3 bases from V and 0 bases from J; junction bases left unmatched: 5. Germline V CDR1 and CDR2: LGHNA, YNFKEQ. There are 17 residues in the CDR3. This chain links TRBV4-2 with TRBJ2-1; 10 bases map to TRBD1. This receptor was taken from a man in his fifties or sixties who received an inactivated influenza vaccine. The starting material was PBMCs from blood, obtained around 5 days after vaccination. In DNA, the CDR3 is TGTGCCAGCAGCCAGCGGACAGGGGGAAGCTCCTACAATGAGCAGTTCTTC. It yields the protein CASSQRTGGSSYNEQFF.